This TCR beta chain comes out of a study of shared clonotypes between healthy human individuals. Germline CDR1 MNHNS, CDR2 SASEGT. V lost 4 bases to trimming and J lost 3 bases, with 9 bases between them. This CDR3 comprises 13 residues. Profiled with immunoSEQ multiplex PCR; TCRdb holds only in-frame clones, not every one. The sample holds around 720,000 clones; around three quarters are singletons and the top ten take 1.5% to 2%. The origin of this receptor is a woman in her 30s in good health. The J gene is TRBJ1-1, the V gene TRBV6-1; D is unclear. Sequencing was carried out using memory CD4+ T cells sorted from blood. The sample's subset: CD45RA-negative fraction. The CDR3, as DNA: TGTGCCAGCAGTGTTCAAGGTTACACTGAAGCTTTCTTT. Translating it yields CASSVQGYTEAFF.